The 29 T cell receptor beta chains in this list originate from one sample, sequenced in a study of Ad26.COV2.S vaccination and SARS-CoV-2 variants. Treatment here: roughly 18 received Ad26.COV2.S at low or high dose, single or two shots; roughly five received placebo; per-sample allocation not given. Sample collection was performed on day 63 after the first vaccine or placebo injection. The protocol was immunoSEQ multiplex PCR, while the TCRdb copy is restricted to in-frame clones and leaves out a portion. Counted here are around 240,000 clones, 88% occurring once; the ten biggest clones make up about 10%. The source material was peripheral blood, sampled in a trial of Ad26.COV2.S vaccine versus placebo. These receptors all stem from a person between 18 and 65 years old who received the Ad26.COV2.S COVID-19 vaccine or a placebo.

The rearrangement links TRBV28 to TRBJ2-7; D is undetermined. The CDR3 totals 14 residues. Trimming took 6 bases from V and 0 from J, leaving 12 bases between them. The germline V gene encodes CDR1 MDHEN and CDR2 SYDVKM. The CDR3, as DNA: TGTGCCAGCAGCCCTCCACAAAACTCCTACGAGCAGTACTTC. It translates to CASSPPQNSYEQYF.

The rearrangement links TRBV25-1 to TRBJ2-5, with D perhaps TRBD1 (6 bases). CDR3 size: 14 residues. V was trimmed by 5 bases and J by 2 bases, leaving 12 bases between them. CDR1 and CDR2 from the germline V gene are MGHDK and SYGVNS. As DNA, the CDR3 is TGTGCCAGCAGTCAGGGGACGTATCAAGAGACCCAGTACTTC. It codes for CASSQGTYQETQYF.

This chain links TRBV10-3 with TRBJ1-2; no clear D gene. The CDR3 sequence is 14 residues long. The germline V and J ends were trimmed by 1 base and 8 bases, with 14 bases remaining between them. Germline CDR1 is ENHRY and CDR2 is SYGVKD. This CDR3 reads CAISELGQEGGYTF. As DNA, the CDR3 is TGTGCCATCAGTGAGTTAGGGCAGGAGGGCGGCTACACCTTC.

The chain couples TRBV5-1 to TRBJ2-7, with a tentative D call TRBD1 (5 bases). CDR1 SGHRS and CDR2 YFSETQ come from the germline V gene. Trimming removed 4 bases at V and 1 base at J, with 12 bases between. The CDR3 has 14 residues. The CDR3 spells CASSNLDSSYEQYF. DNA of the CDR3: TGCGCCAGCAGCAATCTTGACAGTTCCTACGAGCAGTACTTC.

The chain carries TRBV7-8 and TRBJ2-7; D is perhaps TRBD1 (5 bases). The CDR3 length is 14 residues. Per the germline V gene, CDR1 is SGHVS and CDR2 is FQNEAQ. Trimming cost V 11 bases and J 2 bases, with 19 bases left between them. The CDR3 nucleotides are TGTGCCCGCTGTGAGACAGCCCGTCCCTACGAGCAGTACTTC. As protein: CARCETARPYEQYF. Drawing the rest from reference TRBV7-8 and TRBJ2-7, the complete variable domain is GAGVSQSPRYKVAKRGQDVALRCDPISGHVSLFWYQQALGQGPEFLTYFQNEAQLDKSGLPSDRFFAERPEGSVSTLKIQRTQQEDSAVYLCARCETARPYEQYFGPGTRLTVT.

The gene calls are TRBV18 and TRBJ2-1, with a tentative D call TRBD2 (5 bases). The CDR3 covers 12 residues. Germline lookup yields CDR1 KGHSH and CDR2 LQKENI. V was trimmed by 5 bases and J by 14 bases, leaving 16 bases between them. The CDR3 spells CASSSSEGFKFF. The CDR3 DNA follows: TGTGCCAGCTCATCTAGTGAGGGATTTAAGTTCTTC.

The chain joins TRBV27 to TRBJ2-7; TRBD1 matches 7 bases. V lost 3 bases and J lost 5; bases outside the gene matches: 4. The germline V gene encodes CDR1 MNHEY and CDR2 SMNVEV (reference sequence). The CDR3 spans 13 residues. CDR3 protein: CASSFLDRDEQYF. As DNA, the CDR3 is TGTGCCAGCAGTTTCCTCGACAGGGACGAGCAGTACTTC.

The CDR3 coding sequence is TGCGCCAGCAGCCAAGATTCAGATAATTCACCCCTCCACTTT. Residues: CASSQDSDNSPLHF. This chain links TRBV4-3 with TRBJ1-6; unclear D gene. Trimming took off 0 bases at V and 5 bases at J, with 5 bases between the two ends. Per the germline V gene, CDR1 is LGHNA and CDR2 is YSLEER. This CDR3 contains 14 residues.

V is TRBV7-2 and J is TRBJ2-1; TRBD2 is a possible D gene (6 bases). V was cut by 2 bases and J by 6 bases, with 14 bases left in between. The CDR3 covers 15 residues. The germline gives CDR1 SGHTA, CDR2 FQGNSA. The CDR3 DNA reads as TGTGCCAGCAGCTTAAGTAGCGGAAATACCAATGAGCAGTTCTTC. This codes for CASSLSSGNTNEQFF.

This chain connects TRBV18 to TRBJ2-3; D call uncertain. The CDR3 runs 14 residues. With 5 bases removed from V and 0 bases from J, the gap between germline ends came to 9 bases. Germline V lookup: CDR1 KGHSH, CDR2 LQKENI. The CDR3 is CASSSTRSTDTQYF. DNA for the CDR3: TGTGCCAGCTCATCGACTCGCAGCACAGATACGCAGTATTTT.

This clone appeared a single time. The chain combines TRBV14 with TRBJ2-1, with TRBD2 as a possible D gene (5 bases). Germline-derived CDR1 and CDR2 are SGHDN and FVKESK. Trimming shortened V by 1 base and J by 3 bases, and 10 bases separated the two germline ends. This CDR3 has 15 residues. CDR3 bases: TGTGCCAGCAGCCAAGCGAGGACTCGCTACAATGAGCAGTTCTTC. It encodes CASSQARTRYNEQFF.

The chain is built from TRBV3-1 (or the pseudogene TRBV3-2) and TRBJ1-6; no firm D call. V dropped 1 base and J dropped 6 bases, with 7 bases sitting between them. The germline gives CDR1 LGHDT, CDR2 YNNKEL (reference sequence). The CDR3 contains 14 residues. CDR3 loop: CASSQGRGNSPLHF. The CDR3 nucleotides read TGTGCCAGCAGCCAAGGACGGGGTAATTCACCCCTCCACTTT.

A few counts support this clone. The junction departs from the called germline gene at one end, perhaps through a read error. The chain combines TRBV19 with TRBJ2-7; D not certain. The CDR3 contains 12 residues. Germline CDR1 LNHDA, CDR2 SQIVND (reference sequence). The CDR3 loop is CASSIGGPSANF. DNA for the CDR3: TGTGCCAGTAGTATAGGTGGGCCCAGTGCGAACTTC.

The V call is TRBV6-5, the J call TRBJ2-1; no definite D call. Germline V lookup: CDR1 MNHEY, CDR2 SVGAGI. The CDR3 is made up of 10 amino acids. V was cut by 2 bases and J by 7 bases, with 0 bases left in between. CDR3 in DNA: TGTGCCAGCAGTTACAATGAGCAGTTCTTC. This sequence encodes CASSYNEQFF.

The CDR3 DNA reads as TGTGCCAGCTCACCTTCCAACTACGAGCAGTACTTC. Encoded protein: CASSPSNYEQYF. The J gene is TRBJ2-7, the V gene TRBV18; D unresolved. Trimming shortened V by 3 bases and J by 3 bases, and 6 bases separated the two germline ends. Germline lookup yields CDR1 KGHSH and CDR2 LQKENI. The CDR3 contains 12 residues.

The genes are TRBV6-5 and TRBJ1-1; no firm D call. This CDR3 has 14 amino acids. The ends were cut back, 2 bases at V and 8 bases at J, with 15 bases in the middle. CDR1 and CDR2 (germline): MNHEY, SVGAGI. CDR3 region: CASSYASAITEAFF. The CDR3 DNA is TGTGCCAGCAGTTACGCCAGCGCCATAACCGAAGCTTTCTTT.

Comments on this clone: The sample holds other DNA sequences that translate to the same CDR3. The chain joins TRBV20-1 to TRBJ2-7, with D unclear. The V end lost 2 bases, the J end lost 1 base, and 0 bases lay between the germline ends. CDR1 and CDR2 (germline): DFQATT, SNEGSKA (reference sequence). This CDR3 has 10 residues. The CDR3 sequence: CSARSYEQYF. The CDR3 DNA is TGCAGTGCTAGATCCTACGAGCAGTACTTC.

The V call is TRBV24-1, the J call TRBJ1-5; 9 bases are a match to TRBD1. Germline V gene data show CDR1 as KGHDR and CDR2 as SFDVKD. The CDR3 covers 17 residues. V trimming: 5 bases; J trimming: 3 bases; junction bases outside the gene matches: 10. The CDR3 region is CATSGLGQGVDNQPQHF. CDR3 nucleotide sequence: TGTGCCACCAGTGGACTGGGACAGGGTGTAGACAATCAGCCCCAGCATTTT.

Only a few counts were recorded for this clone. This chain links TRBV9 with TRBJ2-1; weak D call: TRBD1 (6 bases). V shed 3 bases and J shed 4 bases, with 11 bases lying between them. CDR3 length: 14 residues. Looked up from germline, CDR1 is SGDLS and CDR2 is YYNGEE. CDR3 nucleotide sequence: TGTGCCAGCAGCGCCCCAAGGGGGTACAATGAGCAGTTCTTC. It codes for CASSAPRGYNEQFF. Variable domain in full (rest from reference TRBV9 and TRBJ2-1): DSGVTQTPKHLITATGQRVTLRCSPRSGDLSVYWYQQSLDQGLQFLIQYYNGEERAKGNILERFSAQQFPDLHSELNLSSLELGDSALYFCASSAPRGYNEQFFGPGTRLTVL.

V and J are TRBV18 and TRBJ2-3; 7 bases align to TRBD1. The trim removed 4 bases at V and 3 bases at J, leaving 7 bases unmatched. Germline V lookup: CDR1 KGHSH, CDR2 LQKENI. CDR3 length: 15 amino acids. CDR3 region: CASSLRQGQTDTQYF. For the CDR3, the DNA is TGTGCCAGCTCACTACGACAGGGTCAAACAGATACGCAGTATTTT.

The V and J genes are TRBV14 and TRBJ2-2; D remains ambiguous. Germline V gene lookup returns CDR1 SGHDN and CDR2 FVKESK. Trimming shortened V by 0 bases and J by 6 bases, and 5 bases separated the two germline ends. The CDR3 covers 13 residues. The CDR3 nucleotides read TGTGCCAGCAGCCAAGATTTGGCCGGGGAGCTGTTTTTT. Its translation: CASSQDLAGELFF.

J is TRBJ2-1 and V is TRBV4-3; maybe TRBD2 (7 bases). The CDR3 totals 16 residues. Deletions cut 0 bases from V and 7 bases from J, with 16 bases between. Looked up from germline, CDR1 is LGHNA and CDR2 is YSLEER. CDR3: CASSQDRGGGRNEQFF. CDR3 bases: TGCGCCAGCAGCCAAGATCGAGGCGGGGGCCGGAATGAGCAGTTCTTC.

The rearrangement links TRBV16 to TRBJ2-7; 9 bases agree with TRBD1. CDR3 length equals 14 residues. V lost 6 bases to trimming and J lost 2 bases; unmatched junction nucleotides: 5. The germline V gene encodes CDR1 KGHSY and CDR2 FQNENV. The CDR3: CASSPGQGPYEQYF. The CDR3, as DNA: TGTGCCAGCAGTCCGGGACAGGGCCCCTACGAGCAGTACTTC.

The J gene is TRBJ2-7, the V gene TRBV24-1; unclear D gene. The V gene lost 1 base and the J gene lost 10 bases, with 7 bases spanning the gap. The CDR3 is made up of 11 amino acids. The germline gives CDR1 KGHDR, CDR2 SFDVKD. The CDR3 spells CATSDLTVQYF. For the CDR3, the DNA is TGTGCCACCAGTGATTTAACAGTTCAGTACTTC.

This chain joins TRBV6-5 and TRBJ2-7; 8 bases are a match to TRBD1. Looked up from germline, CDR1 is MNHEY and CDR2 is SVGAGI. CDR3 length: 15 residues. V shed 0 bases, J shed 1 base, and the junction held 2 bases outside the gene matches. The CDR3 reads CASSYSGDRSYEQYF. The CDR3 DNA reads TGTGCCAGCAGTTACTCGGGGGACAGGTCCTACGAGCAGTACTTC.

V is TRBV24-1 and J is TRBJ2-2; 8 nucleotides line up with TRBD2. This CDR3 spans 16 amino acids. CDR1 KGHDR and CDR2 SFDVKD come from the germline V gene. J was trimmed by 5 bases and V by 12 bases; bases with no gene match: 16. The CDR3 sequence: CAVQGASGRGTGELFF. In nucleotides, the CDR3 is TGTGCCGTACAGGGTGCGAGCGGGAGAGGGACCGGGGAGCTGTTTTTT.

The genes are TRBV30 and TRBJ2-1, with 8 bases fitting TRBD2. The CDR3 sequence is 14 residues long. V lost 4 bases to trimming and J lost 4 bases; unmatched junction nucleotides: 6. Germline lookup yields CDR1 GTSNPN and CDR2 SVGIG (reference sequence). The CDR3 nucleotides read TGTGCCTGGAAGACGGGAGGGGGATACAATGAGCAGTTCTTC. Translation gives CAWKTGGGYNEQFF.

The CDR3 here is CASSDGSGHTGELFF. Here the CDR3 DNA reads TGTGCCAGCAGTGATGGTAGCGGGCACACCGGGGAGCTGTTTTTT. The chain joins TRBV2 to TRBJ2-2; 7 bases match TRBD2. Trimming removed 3 bases from V and 3 bases from J; junction bases left unmatched: 4. CDR3 length: 15 amino acids. Germline V CDR1 and CDR2: SNHLY, FYNNEI.

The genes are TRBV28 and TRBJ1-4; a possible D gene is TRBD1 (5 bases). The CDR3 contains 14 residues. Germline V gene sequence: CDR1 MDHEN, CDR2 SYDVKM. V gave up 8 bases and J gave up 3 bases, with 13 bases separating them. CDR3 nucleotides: TGTGCCAGCCGTGAGGGGCCATCTAATGAAAAACTGTTTTTT. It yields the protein CASREGPSNEKLFF.